This TCR beta chain was identified in a study of identical twins. Losses at the gene ends were 8 bases for V and 3 bases for J; bases not matched to a gene: 18. The CDR3 covers 20 residues. Donors uniformly comprised healthy Caucasians. TCRdb processed the 5' RACE reads anew with MiXCR; each CDR3 protein has one entry. The sample consists of about 730,000 distinct CDR3 sequences, approximately 21% of them appearing once. This clonotype was detected many times. These data were likewise used in another study, on T cells expressing NK-cell markers. From that second work: Of the CD8+ T cell pool in more than 5 donors, roughly 1.0-8% was accounted for by dominant NKG2C+ clonotypes. Also leading the CD3+CD56-NKG2C+ fraction in a few donors were these clonotypes.

The receptor was isolated from a woman aged 18-29 years in good health. The specimen sequenced was PBMCs. This rearrangement joins TRBV12-3 or TRBV12-4 to TRBJ2-3; TRBD2 matches 15 bases. CDR3 bases: TGTGCCAGCGCCAGCCTCCGGACTAGCGGGGGGGCCGAGAAGACAGATACGCAGTATTTT. Translated, it gives CASASLRTSGGAEKTDTQYF.